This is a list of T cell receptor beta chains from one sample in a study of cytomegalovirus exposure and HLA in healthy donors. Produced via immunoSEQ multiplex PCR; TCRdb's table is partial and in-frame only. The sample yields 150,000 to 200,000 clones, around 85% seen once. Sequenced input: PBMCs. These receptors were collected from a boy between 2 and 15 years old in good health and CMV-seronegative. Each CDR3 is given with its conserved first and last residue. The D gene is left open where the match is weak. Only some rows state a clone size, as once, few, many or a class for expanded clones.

CDR3: CASSLGGGGRSGNTIYF
DNA: TGTGCCAGCAGCTTAGGAGGGGGGGGCCGCTCTGGAAACACCATATATTTT
D: NA
V: TRBV11-2
J: TRBJ1-3
size: NA

CDR3: CASSMDRGYGYTF
DNA: TGTGCCAGCAGCATGGACAGGGGTTATGGCTACACCTTC
D: TRBD1
V: TRBV7-8
J: TRBJ1-2
size: NA

CDR3: CASSLVGGGGTEAFF
DNA: TGCGCCAGCAGCTTGGTCGGGGGAGGAGGCACTGAAGCTTTCTTT
D: NA
V: TRBV5-1
J: TRBJ1-1
size: NA

CDR3: CASSLGLAGEGDTYEQYF
DNA: TGTGCCAGCAGCTTGGGACTAGCGGGAGAAGGGGACACCTACGAGCAGTACTTC
D: TRBD2
V: TRBV7-9
J: TRBJ2-7
size: once

CDR3: CASRRGNEQFF
DNA: TGTGCCAGCAGGCGGGGCAATGAGCAGTTCTTC
D: NA
V: TRBV6-5
J: TRBJ2-1
size: NA

CDR3: CASSIGGVANEKLFF
DNA: TGTGCCAGTAGTATTGGAGGGGTAGCTAATGAAAAACTGTTTTTT
D: NA
V: TRBV19
J: TRBJ1-4
size: once

CDR3: CASSEKAGGSMEQFF
DNA: TGTGCCAGCAGTGAAAAAGCGGGAGGGTCGATGGAGCAGTTCTTC
D: TRBD2
V: TRBV6-1
J: TRBJ2-1
size: NA

CDR3: CASSSGHTDTQYF
DNA: TGCGCCAGCAGCTCGGGACACACAGATACGCAGTATTTT
D: NA
V: TRBV5-1
J: TRBJ2-3
size: NA

CDR3: CASGETGTVNYGYTF
DNA: TGTGCCAGCGGGGAAACCGGGACAGTCAACTATGGCTACACCTTC
D: TRBD1
V: TRBV6-5
J: TRBJ1-2
size: NA

CDR3: CASSILTGETEAFF
DNA: TGTGCCAGCAGCATCCTTACAGGGGAGACTGAAGCTTTCTTT
D: TRBD1
V: TRBV14
J: TRBJ1-1
size: NA

CDR3: CASSSGDSGNTIYF
DNA: TGTGCCAGCAGTTCGGGGGACTCGGGGAACACCATATATTTT
D: NA
V: TRBV28
J: TRBJ1-3
size: once

CDR3: CASREGSASGTYEQYF
DNA: TGCGCCAGCAGGGAGGGATCGGCTAGCGGGACCTACGAGCAGTACTTC
D: TRBD2
V: TRBV5-1
J: TRBJ2-7
size: NA

CDR3: CATSSPGDRDTQYF
DNA: TGTGCCACCAGCAGTCCCGGGGACAGAGATACGCAGTATTTT
D: TRBD1
V: TRBV15
J: TRBJ2-3
size: NA

CDR3: CAWSPGQGNTEAFF
DNA: TGTGCCTGGAGCCCTGGACAGGGGAACACTGAAGCTTTCTTT
D: TRBD1
V: TRBV30
J: TRBJ1-1
size: few

CDR3: CASSSQITNTGELFF
DNA: TGTGCCAGCAGCTCCCAGATTACGAACACCGGGGAGCTGTTTTTT
D: NA
V: TRBV7-9
J: TRBJ2-2
size: once

CDR3: CASSAPSGRAHEQFF
DNA: TGTGCCAGCAGCGCCCCTAGCGGGAGGGCCCATGAGCAGTTCTTC
D: TRBD2
V: TRBV5-4
J: TRBJ2-1
size: NA

CDR3: CASSLTGGGQPQHF
DNA: TGTGCCAGCAGTCTCACAGGGGGAGGTCAGCCCCAGCATTTT
D: TRBD1
V: TRBV28
J: TRBJ1-5
size: once

CDR3: CASSITGNNEQFF
DNA: TGTGCCAGTAGTATCACAGGGAATAATGAGCAGTTCTTC
D: NA
V: TRBV19
J: TRBJ2-1
size: few

CDR3: CASSIGKGQGIYEQYF
DNA: TGTGCCAGTAGTATAGGGAAGGGACAGGGAATCTACGAGCAGTACTTC
D: TRBD1
V: TRBV19
J: TRBJ2-7
size: NA

CDR3: CASSSYGVNQETQYF
DNA: TGTGCCAGCAGCTCATACGGGGTAAACCAAGAGACCCAGTACTTC
D: NA
V: TRBV2
J: TRBJ2-5
size: NA

CDR3: CASSVSRTRLSDTQYF
DNA: TGTGCCAGCAGCGTCTCCAGGACTAGACTCTCAGATACGCAGTATTTT
D: TRBD2
V: TRBV9
J: TRBJ2-3
size: NA

CDR3: CASSSSGTGIVHYGYTF
DNA: TGTGCCAGCAGCTCATCCGGGACAGGGATAGTCCACTATGGCTACACCTTC
D: TRBD1
V: TRBV5-4
J: TRBJ1-2
size: once